A single sample gave rise to the 16 T cell receptor beta chains below, sequenced in a study of shared T cell receptors in the human thymus. Profiled with immunoSEQ multiplex PCR; TCRdb holds only in-frame clones, not every one. The sample records some 400,000 clones, over 90% being singletons. Input material: thymocytes. The receptors were gathered from a human donor.

This clone appeared a single time. The rearrangement uses TRBV6-6 and TRBJ2-7; the D gene is possibly TRBD1 (5 bases). The V end lost 6 bases, the J end lost 2 bases, and 11 bases lay between the germline ends. CDR3 size: 13 residues. Germline CDR1 and CDR2: MNHNY and SVGAGI (reference sequence). For the CDR3, the DNA is TGTGCCAGCAGACAGGACATAACCTACGAGCAGTACTTC. As protein: CASRQDITYEQYF.

This chain uses TRBV11-2 with TRBJ2-3, with TRBD2 matching over 8 bases. Germline V gives CDR1 SGHAT, CDR2 FQNNGV. The CDR3 runs 15 residues. V lost 7 bases and J lost 5; bases outside the gene matches: 11. As DNA, the CDR3 is TGTGCCAGCAACCGACCCAGCGGGAGATTAGATACGCAGTATTTT. As protein: CASNRPSGRLDTQYF.

The V gene is TRBV5-4, the J gene TRBJ2-1, with D perhaps being TRBD1 or TRBD2 (5 bases each). The CDR3 is 18 amino acids. Germline V gene data show CDR1 as SGHNT and CDR2 as YYREEE (reference sequence). Trimming left V 6 bases short and J 0 bases short, with 22 bases between. CDR3 in DNA: TGTGCCAGCACCCCCGACCCCAGGGTTGGGAGCTCCTACAATGAGCAGTTCTTC. As protein: CASTPDPRVGSSYNEQFF.

This clone was counted between two and nine times. The chain is built from TRBV5-4 and TRBJ1-1; TRBD1 aligns across 7 bases. Trimming removed 5 bases from V and 3 bases from J; junction bases left unmatched: 4. The CDR3 totals 13 residues. Germline V gene lookup returns CDR1 SGHNT and CDR2 YYREEE (reference sequence). The CDR3 loop reads CASRVTGDTEAFF. Here the CDR3 DNA reads TGTGCCAGCAGGGTTACAGGGGACACTGAAGCTTTCTTT.

The chain has TRBV18 and TRBJ1-5; tentative D call: TRBD1 (5 bases). V gave up 3 bases and J gave up 0 bases, with 15 bases separating them. This CDR3 contains 17 residues. From germline, CDR1 is KGHSH and CDR2 LQKENI. The CDR3 region is CASSPSRGPYSNQPQHF. In nucleotides, the CDR3 is TGTGCCAGCTCACCCTCAAGGGGACCCTATAGCAATCAGCCCCAGCATTTT.

This clone has a single count. The V call is TRBV30, the J call TRBJ2-2, with a tentative D call TRBD2 (6 bases). Germline V gives CDR1 GTSNPN, CDR2 SVGIG (reference sequence). V was pared by 8 bases and J by 1 base, with 23 bases between. The length of the CDR3 is 17 residues. The CDR3 nucleotides read TGTGCCGGGACCCCTAGCGCTCCAATAGAGAACACCGGGGAGCTGTTTTTT. Residues: CAGTPSAPIENTGELFF.

The genes are TRBV25-1 and TRBJ2-1; D possibly matches TRBD1 or TRBD2 (5 bases each). Trimming took off 4 bases at V and 5 bases at J, with 18 bases between the two ends. Per the germline V gene, CDR1 is MGHDK and CDR2 is SYGVNS. The CDR3 loop spans 16 amino acids. The CDR3 sequence is CASSGLPGPQHNEQFF. The CDR3 nucleotides read TGTGCCAGCAGTGGCCTACCGGGACCCCAACACAATGAGCAGTTCTTC.

The genes are TRBV14 and TRBJ2-3, with D tentatively TRBD1 or TRBD2 (6 bases each). The germline V gene encodes CDR1 SGHDN and CDR2 FVKESK. With 1 base removed from V and 2 bases from J, the gap between germline ends came to 19 bases. The CDR3 is made up of 18 amino acids. The CDR3 loop reads CASSQGPLGGNFTDTQYF. CDR3 sequence (DNA): TGTGCCAGCAGCCAAGGTCCCCTGGGGGGCAATTTCACAGATACGCAGTATTTT.

The chain has TRBV14 and TRBJ2-3, with D perhaps matching TRBD2 (6 bases). Between the trimmed V and J ends, which lost 4 bases and 0 bases, there was a span of 14 bases. Germline loops: CDR1 SGHDN, CDR2 FVKESK. The CDR3 runs 16 residues. The CDR3, as DNA: TGTGCCAGCAGCCGAGAGGGAGGAGGTAGCACAGATACGCAGTATTTT. This gives the protein CASSREGGGSTDTQYF.

The V call is TRBV19, the J call TRBJ2-6; D gene unclear. The CDR3 is 16 amino acids. V was cut by 2 bases and J by 2 bases, with 10 bases left in between. Germline CDR1 reads LNHDA; CDR2 reads SQIVND (reference sequence). The CDR3 nucleotides are TGTGCCAGTAGTATAACAGAACCCCCTGGGGCCAACGTCCTGACTTTC. This gives the protein CASSITEPPGANVLTF.

About this clone: This specimen includes other DNA sequences encoding the same CDR3. The chain recombines TRBV28 with TRBJ2-2; 7 bases fit TRBD2. V dropped 2 bases and J dropped 7; count of bases not matched to a gene: 1. The CDR3 loop spans 13 amino acids. Germline V lookup: CDR1 MDHEN, CDR2 SYDVKM. This chain's CDR3 is CASSLPGGGELFF. CDR3 sequence (DNA): TGTGCCAGCAGTTTACCGGGGGGCGGGGAGCTGTTTTTT.

The chain couples TRBV30 to TRBJ1-1, with a tentative D call TRBD1 (6 bases). V gave up 1 base and J gave up 8 bases, with 11 bases separating them. There are 12 residues in the CDR3. CDR1 is GTSNPN, CDR2 SVGIG, per germline (reference sequence). The CDR3 DNA is TGTGCCTGGAGTGCCACAGGGCTGGAAGCTTTCTTT. Protein sequence: CAWSATGLEAFF.

This chain links TRBV19 with TRBJ2-7; D is unclear. The CDR3 covers 13 residues. Trimming stripped 3 bases from V and 2 bases from J, with 8 bases between. Germline CDR1 LNHDA, CDR2 SQIVND (reference sequence). The CDR3 region has the DNA TGTGCCAGTAGTATCTTGGTAGCCTACGAGCAGTACTTC. This codes for CASSILVAYEQYF.

This chain joins TRBV9 and TRBJ1-2; no definite D call. The V gene's germline CDR1 is SGDLS and CDR2 YYNGEE. This CDR3 is 15 amino acids long. V gave up 0 bases and J gave up 4 bases, with 13 bases separating them. The CDR3 sequence is CASSVATGNSYGYTF. The CDR3 DNA follows: TGTGCCAGCAGCGTAGCCACGGGGAACTCCTATGGCTACACCTTC.

Note on this clone: Relative to the germline gene, one junction end is altered; a read error may explain this. The rearrangement uses TRBV4-1 and TRBJ2-1; TRBD2 might be the D (6 bases). This CDR3 is 17 amino acids long. Germline-derived CDR1 and CDR2 are MGHRA and YSYEKL. The CDR3 nucleotides are TGCGCCAGCAGACAAGATTTGTCGGGGGTATCCTACAATGAGCAGTTCTTC. It specifies CASRQDLSGVSYNEQFF.

This rearrangement joins TRBV7-9 to TRBJ2-7; 9 nucleotides align to TRBD1. Looked up from germline, CDR1 is SEHNR and CDR2 is FQNEAQ (reference sequence). There are 15 residues in the CDR3. V gave up 7 bases and J gave up 3 bases; unmatched junction bases: 10. CDR3 amino acids: CASTLPPGQGYEQYF. The CDR3 nucleotides are TGTGCCAGCACCTTGCCCCCGGGACAGGGCTACGAGCAGTACTTC.